This is a list of T cell receptor beta chains from one sample in a study of OX40 agonist ivuxolimab in advanced cancers. The method was immunoSEQ multiplex PCR; TCRdb's version includes in-frame clones alone and lacks a portion of them. The data show approximately 17,000 clones, roughly 86% seen once. The sample in question was CD4+ or CD8+ T cells sorted from blood, obtained in a trial of the OX40 agonist ivuxolimab. The receptors stem from an adult with an advanced solid tumor such as melanoma, head and neck, liver or kidney cancer. Each CDR3 is given with its conserved first and last residue. Fields, in order: J gene, D gene, V gene, clone size, CDR3 protein, CDR3 DNA. The D gene is left open where the match is weak. Rows give clone size only sometimes, using once, few, many, or a class for an expanded clone.

TRBJ2-4 TRBD2 TRBV15 . CATSRGGGGRGKNIQYF TGTGCCACCAGCAGAGGGGGCGGGGGTCGGGGCAAAAACATTCAGTACTTC
TRBJ2-7 TRBD1 TRBV9 . CASSVGDSLPYEQYF TGTGCCAGCAGCGTAGGGGACAGCCTACCCTACGAGCAGTACTTC
TRBJ2-7 . TRBV10-1 . CASSDYSYEQYF TGCGCCAGCAGTGACTATTCCTACGAGCAGTACTTC
TRBJ2-3 TRBD1 TRBV2 . CATRTGGSGTDTQYF TGTGCCACCCGGACAGGGGGTTCGGGCACAGATACGCAGTATTTT
TRBJ2-1 . TRBV28 once CASGAGGRFNEQFF TGTGCCAGCGGGGCCGGGGGAAGATTCAATGAGCAGTTCTTC
TRBJ2-3 . TRBV28 . CASSFYADTQYF TGTGCCAGCAGTTTTTATGCAGATACGCAGTATTTT
TRBJ2-7 . TRBV30 . CAWSRGLYEQYF TGTGCCTGGAGTAGGGGTCTGTACGAGCAGTACTTC
TRBJ2-7 TRBD2 TRBV6-6 few CASSYSGSGASYEQYF TGTGCCAGCAGTTACTCGGGAAGCGGGGCCTCCTACGAGCAGTACTTC
TRBJ1-5 . TRBV27 . CASSASGYNQPQHF TGTGCCAGCAGTGCCTCAGGGTACAATCAGCCCCAGCATTTT
TRBJ2-2 . TRBV7-7 . CASSLLTGTMTPGELFF TGTGCCAGCAGCTTACTAACCGGGACGATGACCCCCGGGGAGCTGTTTTTT
TRBJ2-5 TRBD1 TRBV7-2 . CASSLDRGRETQYF TGTGCCAGCAGCTTAGACAGGGGGCGAGAGACCCAGTACTTC
TRBJ1-5 . TRBV2 few CASARGGNQPQHF TGTGCCAGCGCCCGGGGGGGCAATCAGCCCCAGCATTTT
TRBJ2-3 . TRBV9 . CASSVGPSTDTQYF TGTGCCAGCAGCGTAGGTCCCTCCACAGATACGCAGTATTTT
TRBJ1-2 . TRBV27 . CASSLGGVEYGYTF TGTGCCAGCAGTTTAGGAGGGGTAGAATATGGCTACACCTTC
TRBJ2-7 . TRBV11-3 . CASSGGSHYEQYF TGTGCCAGCAGCGGAGGATCCCACTACGAGCAGTACTTC
TRBJ1-2 . TRBV28 . CASSDLLYGYTF TGTGCCAGCAGTGACCTGCTCTATGGCTACACCTTC
TRBJ2-3 TRBD2 TRBV30 . CARSPGLAGVEDTQYF TGTGCCCGTAGTCCGGGACTAGCGGGAGTAGAAGATACGCAGTATTTT